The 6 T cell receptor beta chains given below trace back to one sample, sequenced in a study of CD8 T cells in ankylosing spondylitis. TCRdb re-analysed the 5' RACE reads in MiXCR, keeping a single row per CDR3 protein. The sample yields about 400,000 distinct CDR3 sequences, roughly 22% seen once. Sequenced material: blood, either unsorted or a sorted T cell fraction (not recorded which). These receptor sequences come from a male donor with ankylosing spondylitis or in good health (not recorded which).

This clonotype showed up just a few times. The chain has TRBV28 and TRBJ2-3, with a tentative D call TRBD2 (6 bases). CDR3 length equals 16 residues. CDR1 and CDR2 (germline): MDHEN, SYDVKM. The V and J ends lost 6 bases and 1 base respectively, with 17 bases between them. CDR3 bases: TGTGCCAGCAGCCTACTTGGAGGGACGGGCACAGATACGCAGTATTTT. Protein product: CASSLLGGTGTDTQYF.

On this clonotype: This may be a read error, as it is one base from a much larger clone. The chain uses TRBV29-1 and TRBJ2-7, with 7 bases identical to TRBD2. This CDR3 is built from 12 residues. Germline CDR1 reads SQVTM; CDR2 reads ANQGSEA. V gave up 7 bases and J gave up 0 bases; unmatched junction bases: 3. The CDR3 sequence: CSAGGISYEQYF. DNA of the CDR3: TGCAGCGCCGGGGGGATCTCCTACGAGCAGTACTTC.

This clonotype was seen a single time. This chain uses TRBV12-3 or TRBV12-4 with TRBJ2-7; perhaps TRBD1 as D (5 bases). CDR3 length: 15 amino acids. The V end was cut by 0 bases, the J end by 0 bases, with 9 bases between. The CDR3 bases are TGTGCCAGCAGTTTAGCCGACAGTCCCTCCTACGAGCAGTACTTC. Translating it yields CASSLADSPSYEQYF.

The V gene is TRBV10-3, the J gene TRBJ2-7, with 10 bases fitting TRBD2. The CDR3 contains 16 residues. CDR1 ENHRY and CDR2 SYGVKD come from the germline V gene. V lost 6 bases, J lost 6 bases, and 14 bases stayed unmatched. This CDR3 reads CAISGFLAGAPREQYF. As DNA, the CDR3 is TGTGCCATCAGCGGGTTCCTAGCGGGGGCTCCGCGCGAGCAGTACTTC.

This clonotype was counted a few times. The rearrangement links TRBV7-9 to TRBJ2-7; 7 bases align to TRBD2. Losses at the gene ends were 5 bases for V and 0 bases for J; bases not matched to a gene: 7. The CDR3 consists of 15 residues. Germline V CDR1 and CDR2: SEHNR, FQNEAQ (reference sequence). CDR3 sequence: CASSGLGEGSYEQYF. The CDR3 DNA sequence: TGTGCCAGCAGCGGCCTGGGGGAGGGCTCCTACGAGCAGTACTTC.

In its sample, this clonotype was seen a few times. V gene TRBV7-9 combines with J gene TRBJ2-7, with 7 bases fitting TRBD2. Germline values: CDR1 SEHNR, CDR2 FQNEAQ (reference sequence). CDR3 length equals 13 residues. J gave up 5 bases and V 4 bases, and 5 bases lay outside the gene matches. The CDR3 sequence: CASSSFTSDEQYF. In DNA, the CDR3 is TGTGCCAGCAGCTCATTCACTAGCGACGAGCAGTACTTC.